This passage covers 2 T cell receptor beta chains from one sample sequenced in a study of blood T cell repertoires in COVID-19. Sequencing was performed with immunoSEQ multiplex PCR; in TCRdb, only in-frame clones are kept and a portion is missing. The data show 350,000 to 400,000 clones, with around 89% seen just once and about 1% held by the top ten. The specimen sequenced was PBMCs or T cells enriched from blood (not recorded which). These receptors were taken from a man between 18 and 35 years old who had recovered from COVID-19.

The V call is TRBV4-3, the J call TRBJ1-2; no clear D gene. This CDR3 has 15 residues. Germline V CDR1 and CDR2: LGHNA, YSLEER. Trimming removed 0 bases at V and 7 bases at J, with 15 bases between. CDR3 DNA sequence: TGCGCCAGCAGCCAAGATCCATCCCCATCCAGTGGCTACACCTTC. This codes for CASSQDPSPSSGYTF.

J is TRBJ2-7 and V is TRBV29-1, with 11 bases matching TRBD1. CDR1 SQVTM and CDR2 ANQGSEA come from the germline V gene. The CDR3 has 15 amino acids. V was clipped by 5 bases and J by 3 bases; unmatched bases: 9. In DNA, the CDR3 is TGCAGCGTTAGCGGTGGGACAGGGGGTTTCTACGAGCAGTACTTC. Translating gives CSVSGGTGGFYEQYF.